Given below is one T cell receptor beta chain in context. Each donor gave 9 to 10 milliliters of peripheral blood. The sample originates from a study of blood T cells in healthy people across ages. The second PCR ran about 6 to 11 cycles with a sample-barcoded 5' primer and J-beta primers. Unique molecular identifiers of 12 random nucleotides labeled each cDNA. TCRdb itself ran the 5' RACE reads through MiXCR, one entry per CDR3 protein. The sample contains 650,000 to 1,000,000 distinct CDR3 sequences, roughly 40% of which appear only once. Germline V gene data show CDR1 as MNHEY and CDR2 as SVGAGI. The CDR3 covers 15 residues. The V end lost 6 bases, the J end lost 0 bases, and 14 bases lay between the germline ends.

Sequencing was carried out using blood. The TCR comes from a young man in good health. V usage is TRBV6-5 and J usage is TRBJ1-2; maybe TRBD1 (5 bases). CDR3 sequence (DNA): TGTGCCAGCAGACTGTACAGGCGAGCTAACTATGGCTACACCTTC. Protein: CASRLYRRANYGYTF.